The entry below describes one T cell receptor (beta chain). This sample stems from a study of blood T cell repertoires in COVID-19. Overall study: Specimens from acute and convalescent COVID-19 originated in the United States, Italy and Spain. Sources were T cells, B-cell-depleted T cells, or PBMCs; the material itself was cDNA or gDNA.

Assay: immunoSEQ multiplex PCR; the TCRdb copy retains only in-frame clones and omits some. In the table there are 170,000 or so clones, about 88% of which are singletons. Each recovered donor of Cohort 3 presented with two negative PCRs, clearance, or symptom resolution. This CDR3 has 15 residues. CDR1 is SGDLS, CDR2 YYNGEE, per germline. The V segment lost 0 bases and the J segment 10 bases; nucleotides outside the gene matches: 5. The chain has TRBV9 and TRBJ1-6; TRBD1 matches 9 bases. Sequencing input: PBMCs or T cells enriched from blood (not recorded which). This clonotype was sampled from a woman younger than 30 who had recovered from COVID-19. CDR3 amino acids: CASSVGDRVGSPLHF. The CDR3 DNA reads TGTGCCAGCAGCGTAGGGGACAGGGTCGGCTCACCCCTCCACTTT.